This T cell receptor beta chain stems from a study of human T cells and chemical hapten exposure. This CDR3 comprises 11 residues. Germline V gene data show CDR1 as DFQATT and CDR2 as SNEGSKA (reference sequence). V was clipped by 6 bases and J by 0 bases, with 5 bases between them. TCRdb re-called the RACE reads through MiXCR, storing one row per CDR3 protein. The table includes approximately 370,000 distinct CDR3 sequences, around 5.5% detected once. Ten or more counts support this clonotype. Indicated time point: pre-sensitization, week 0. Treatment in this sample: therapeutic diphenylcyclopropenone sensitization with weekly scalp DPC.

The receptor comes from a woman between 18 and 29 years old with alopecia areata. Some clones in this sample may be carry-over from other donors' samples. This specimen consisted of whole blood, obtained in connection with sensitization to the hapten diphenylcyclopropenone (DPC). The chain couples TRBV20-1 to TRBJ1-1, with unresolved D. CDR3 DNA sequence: TGCAGTGCCCCCCTGAACACTGAAGCTTTCTTT. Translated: CSAPLNTEAFF.